This TCR beta chain was obtained from a study of shared clonotypes between healthy human individuals. Study-wide context: The study drew on a couple of women and a few men aged 18 to 49 as donors. Findings and limits, study-wide: Depth of sequencing was expected to influence donor clonotype sharing. The study generally estimated greater richness for naive than memory subsets. The study sampled only blood, and tissue repertoires likely differ.

V lost 6 bases and J 4 bases, leaving 15 bases between the germline ends. The CDR3 consists of 15 residues. Germline V CDR1 and CDR2: SEHNR, FQNEAQ (reference sequence). Worth noting for this clone: As yet, its antigen is unknown.

The assay was immunoSEQ multiplex PCR, and TCRdb's table has in-frame clones only and misses some. Among under 2,500,000 clones listed, almost 96% were seen once. The chain links TRBV7-9 to TRBJ1-4, with D perhaps TRBD1 (6 bases). This receptor was identified in a young man in good health. Sequencing was performed on naive CD4+ T cells sorted from blood. Subset noted: CD45RA+ positively selected. The CDR3 region is CASSPHGGSNEKLFF. DNA for the CDR3: TGTGCCAGCAGTCCACATGGGGGCAGTAATGAAAAACTGTTTTTT.